The 9 T cell receptor beta chains given below trace back to one sample, sequenced in a study of cytomegalovirus exposure and HLA in healthy donors. Vbeta (60) and Jbeta (13) primers were used in the PCR. Some clones are missing from TCRdb's copy, which holds only in-frame ones; the method was immunoSEQ multiplex PCR. Here the sample spans approximately 140,000 clones, over 60% being singletons. Specimen: PBMCs. The receptors derive from an older woman in good health and CMV-seronegative.

The chain links TRBV5-4 to TRBJ2-5; D is unresolved. Germline CDR1 reads SGHNT; CDR2 reads YYREEE (reference sequence). CDR3 length equals 14 residues. The germline V and J ends were trimmed by 4 bases and 5 bases, with 15 bases remaining between them. Here the CDR3 reads CASSHWALRETQYF. CDR3 DNA sequence: TGTGCCAGCAGCCATTGGGCCCTCCGGGAGACCCAGTACTTC.

This clone has more than one count but fewer than ten. The chain carries TRBV18 and TRBJ2-2; weak D call: TRBD1 (6 bases). The CDR3 is made up of 16 amino acids. CDR1 and CDR2 (germline): KGHSH, LQKENI. V was clipped by 2 bases and J by 1 base, with 11 bases between them. The CDR3 bases are TGTGCCAGCTCACCAACAGGGATGGGGAACACCGGGGAGCTGTTTTTT. Translated, it gives CASSPTGMGNTGELFF.

The rearrangement joins TRBV6-6 to TRBJ2-1; 9 bases fit TRBD1. This CDR3 has 16 residues. Germline CDR1 is MNHNY and CDR2 is SVGAGI (reference sequence). Germline trimming cut 5 bases from V and 6 bases from J; bases unmatched to any gene: 11. For the CDR3, the DNA is TGTGCCAGCAGTGGCCGGGACAGGGTTGCTTCCAATGAGCAGTTCTTC. Translating gives CASSGRDRVASNEQFF.

This clone showed up just once. The chain links TRBV6-1 to TRBJ1-5; D call uncertain. The CDR3 contains 14 residues. CDR1 and CDR2 (germline): MNHNS, SASEGT. Trimming stripped 3 bases from V and 3 bases from J, with 9 bases between. CDR3 bases: TGTGCCAGCAGTGACTCCTTGTCCAATCAGCCCCAGCATTTT. Protein: CASSDSLSNQPQHF.

This clone was seen a single time. The rearrangement joins TRBV27 to TRBJ1-2; D not resolved. Trimming cost V 5 bases and J 2 bases, with 9 bases left between them. The CDR3 totals 13 residues. Germline-derived CDR1 and CDR2 are MNHEY and SMNVEV (reference sequence). Written as DNA, the CDR3 is TGTGCCAGCAGTCCGGAGGGCAACTATGGCTACACCTTC. As protein: CASSPEGNYGYTF.

This clone has a handful of counts. The rearrangement uses TRBV19 and TRBJ1-1; 7 bases line up with TRBD1. CDR3 length: 16 amino acids. The V gene end was trimmed by 6 bases and the J gene end by 4 bases; junction bases not matched to a gene: 14. Germline loops: CDR1 LNHDA, CDR2 SQIVND (reference sequence). The CDR3 loop is CASRPGTDLSTTEAFF. The DNA of the CDR3 is TGTGCCAGTAGGCCCGGGACAGACCTTTCTACCACTGAAGCTTTCTTT.

The genes are TRBV19 and TRBJ1-1; D is undetermined. Germline V CDR1 and CDR2: LNHDA, SQIVND (reference sequence). This CDR3 is built from 13 residues. Trimming pared 2 bases from V and 7 bases from J, leaving 11 bases between. The CDR3 DNA sequence: TGTGCCAGTAGTATAAACGGCGGCCGTGAAGCTTTCTTT. Protein product: CASSINGGREAFF.

The chain carries TRBV6-5 and TRBJ1-1; D is ambiguous. Trimming pared 7 bases from V and 1 base from J, leaving 16 bases between. The CDR3 spans 15 residues. Germline values: CDR1 MNHEY, CDR2 SVGAGI. As DNA, the CDR3 is TGTGCCAGCAATCCGAGGCGATTGGGGAACACTGAAGCTTTCTTT. Amino acid sequence: CASNPRRLGNTEAFF.

The DNA for the CDR3 is TGTGCCAGCAGCTTAGGCTCCTCCCGGGATAACAATGAGCAGTTCTTC. Protein sequence: CASSLGSSRDNNEQFF. V gene TRBV5-6 combines with J gene TRBJ2-1, with a tentative D call TRBD2 (5 bases). The length of the CDR3 is 16 residues. From germline, CDR1 is SGHDT and CDR2 YYEEEE. V dropped 2 bases and J dropped 5 bases, with 17 bases sitting between them.